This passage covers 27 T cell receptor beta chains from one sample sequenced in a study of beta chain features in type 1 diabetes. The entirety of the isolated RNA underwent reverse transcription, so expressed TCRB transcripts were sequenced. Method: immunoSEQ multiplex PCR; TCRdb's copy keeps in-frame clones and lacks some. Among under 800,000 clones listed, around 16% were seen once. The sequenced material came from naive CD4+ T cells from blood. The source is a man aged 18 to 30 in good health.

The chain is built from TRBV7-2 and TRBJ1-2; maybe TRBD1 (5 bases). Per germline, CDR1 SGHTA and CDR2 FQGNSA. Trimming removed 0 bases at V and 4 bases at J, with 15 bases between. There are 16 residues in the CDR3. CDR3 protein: CASSLALPWDGYGYTF. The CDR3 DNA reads TGTGCCAGCAGCTTAGCACTCCCATGGGACGGCTATGGCTACACCTTC.

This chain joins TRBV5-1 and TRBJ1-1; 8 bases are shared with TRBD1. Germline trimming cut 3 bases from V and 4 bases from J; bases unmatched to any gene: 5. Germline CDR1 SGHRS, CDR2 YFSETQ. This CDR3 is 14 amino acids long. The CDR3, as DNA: TGCGCCAGCAGCTATGGACAGGGTACCACTGAAGCTTTCTTT. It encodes CASSYGQGTTEAFF. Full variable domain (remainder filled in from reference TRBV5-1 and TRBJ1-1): KAGVTQTPRYLIKTRGQQVTLSCSPISGHRSVSWYQQTPGQGLQFLFEYFSETQRNKGNFPGRFSGRQFSNSRSEMNVSTLELGDSALYLCASSYGQGTTEAFFGQGTRLTVV.

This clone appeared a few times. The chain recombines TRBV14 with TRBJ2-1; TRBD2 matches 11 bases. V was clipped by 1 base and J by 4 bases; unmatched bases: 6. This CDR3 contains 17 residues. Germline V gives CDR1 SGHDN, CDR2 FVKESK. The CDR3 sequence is CASSQVGTSGNYNEQFF. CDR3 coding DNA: TGTGCCAGCAGCCAAGTAGGGACTAGCGGAAATTACAATGAGCAGTTCTTC.

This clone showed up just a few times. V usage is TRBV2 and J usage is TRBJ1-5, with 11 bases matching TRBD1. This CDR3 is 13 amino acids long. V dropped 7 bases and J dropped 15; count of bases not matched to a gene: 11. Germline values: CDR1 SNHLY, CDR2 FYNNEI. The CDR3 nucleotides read TGTGCCAGCAATCCGGGACAGGGGGTCTTTAGGCATTTT. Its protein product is CASNPGQGVFRHF.

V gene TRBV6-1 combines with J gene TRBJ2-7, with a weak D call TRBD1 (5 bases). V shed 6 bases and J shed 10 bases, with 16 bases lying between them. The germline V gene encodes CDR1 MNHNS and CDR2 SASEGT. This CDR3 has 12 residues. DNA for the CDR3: TGTGCCAGCAGGAGCTACAGGTTAACCCAGTACTTC. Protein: CASRSYRLTQYF.

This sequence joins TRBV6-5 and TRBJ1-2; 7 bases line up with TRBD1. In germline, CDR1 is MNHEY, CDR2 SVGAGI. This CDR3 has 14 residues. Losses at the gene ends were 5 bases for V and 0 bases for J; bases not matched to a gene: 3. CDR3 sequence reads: CASSPTGPNYGYTF. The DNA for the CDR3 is TGTGCCAGCAGTCCGACAGGGCCTAACTATGGCTACACCTTC.

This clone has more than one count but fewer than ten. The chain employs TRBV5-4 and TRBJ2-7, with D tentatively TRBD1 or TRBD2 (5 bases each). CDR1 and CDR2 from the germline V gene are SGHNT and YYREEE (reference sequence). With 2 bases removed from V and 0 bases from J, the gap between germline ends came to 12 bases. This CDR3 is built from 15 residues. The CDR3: CASSLMGRSSYEQYF. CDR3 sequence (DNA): TGTGCCAGCAGCTTAATGGGACGGAGCTCCTACGAGCAGTACTTC.

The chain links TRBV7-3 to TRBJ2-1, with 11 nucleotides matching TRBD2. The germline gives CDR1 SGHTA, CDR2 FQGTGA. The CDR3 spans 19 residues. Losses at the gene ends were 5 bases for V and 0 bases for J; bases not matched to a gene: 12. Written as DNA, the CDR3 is TGTGCCAGCAGCCTAGGGACTAGCGGCACGCACAGCTCCTACAATGAGCAGTTCTTC. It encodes CASSLGTSGTHSSYNEQFF.

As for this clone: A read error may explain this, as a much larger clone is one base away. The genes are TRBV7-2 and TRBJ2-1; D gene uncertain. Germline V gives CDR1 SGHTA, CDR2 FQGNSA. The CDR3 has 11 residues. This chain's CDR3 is CASSFFNEQLF. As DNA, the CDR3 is TGTGCCAGCAGCTTCTTCAATGAGCAGCTCTTC.

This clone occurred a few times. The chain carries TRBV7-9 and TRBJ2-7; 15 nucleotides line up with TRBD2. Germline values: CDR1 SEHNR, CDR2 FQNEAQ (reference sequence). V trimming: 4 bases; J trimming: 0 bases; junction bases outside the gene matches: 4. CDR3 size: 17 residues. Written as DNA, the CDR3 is TGTGCCAGCAGCTCCGGGACTAGCGGGGGGCCCTCCTACGAGCAGTACTTC. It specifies CASSSGTSGGPSYEQYF.

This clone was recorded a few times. CDR3 nucleotides: TGTGCCACTACAGGTGGCAATCAGCCCCAGCATTTT. This gives the protein CATTGGNQPQHF. The chain couples TRBV19 to TRBJ1-5; the D gene is possibly TRBD1 (5 bases). This CDR3 is 12 amino acids long. Trimming stripped 10 bases from V and 2 bases from J, with 9 bases between. Germline CDR1 is LNHDA and CDR2 is SQIVND (reference sequence).

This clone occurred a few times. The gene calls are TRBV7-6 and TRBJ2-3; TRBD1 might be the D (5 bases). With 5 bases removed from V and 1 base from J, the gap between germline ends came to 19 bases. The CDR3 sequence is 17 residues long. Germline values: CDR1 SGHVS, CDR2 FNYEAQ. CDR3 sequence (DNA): TGTGCCAGCAGCCGCTACCAGGGTTTCGTAGGCACAGATACGCAGTATTTT. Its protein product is CASSRYQGFVGTDTQYF.

CDR3 sequence: CASSKVTSGSTDTQYF. The CDR3 DNA reads TGTGCCAGCAGCAAAGTAACTAGCGGGAGCACAGATACGCAGTATTTT. The chain carries TRBV21-1 and TRBJ2-3; the table gives TRBD2 as D, unverified against the DNA. TRBV21-1 counts as a pseudogene. CDR3 length: 16 amino acids.

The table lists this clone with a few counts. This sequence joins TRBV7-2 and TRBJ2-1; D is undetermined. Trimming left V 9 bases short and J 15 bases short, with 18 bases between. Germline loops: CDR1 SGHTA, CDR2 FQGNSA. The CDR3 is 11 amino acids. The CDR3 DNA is TGTGCCAGATTTACCTCTCTGCAGCGGTTCTTC. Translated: CARFTSLQRFF.

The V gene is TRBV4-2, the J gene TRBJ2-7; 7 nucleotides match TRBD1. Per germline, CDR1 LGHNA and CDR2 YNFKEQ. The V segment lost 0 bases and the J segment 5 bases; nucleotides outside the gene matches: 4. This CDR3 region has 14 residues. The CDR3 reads CASSQDRRGNEQYF. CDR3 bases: TGTGCCAGCAGCCAAGATCGCAGGGGGAACGAGCAGTACTTC.

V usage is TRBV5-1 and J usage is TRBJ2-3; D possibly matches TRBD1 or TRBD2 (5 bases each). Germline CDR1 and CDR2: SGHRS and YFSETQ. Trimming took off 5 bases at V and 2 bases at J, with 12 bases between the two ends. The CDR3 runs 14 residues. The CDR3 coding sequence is TGCGCCAGCAGAGTAGAGGGGTCCACAGATACGCAGTATTTT. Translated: CASRVEGSTDTQYF.

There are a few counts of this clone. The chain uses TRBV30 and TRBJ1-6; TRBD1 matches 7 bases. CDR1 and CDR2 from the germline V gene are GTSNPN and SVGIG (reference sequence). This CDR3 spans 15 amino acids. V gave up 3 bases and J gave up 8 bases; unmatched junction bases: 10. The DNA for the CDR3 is TGTGCCTGGAGGTTGGCAGGGGGATGGGATTCACCCCTCCACTTT. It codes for CAWRLAGGWDSPLHF.

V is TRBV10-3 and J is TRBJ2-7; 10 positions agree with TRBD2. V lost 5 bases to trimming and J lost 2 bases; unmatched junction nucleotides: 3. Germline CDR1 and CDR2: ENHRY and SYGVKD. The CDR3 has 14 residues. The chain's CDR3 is CAISLLAGAYEQYF. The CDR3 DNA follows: TGTGCCATCAGTCTGCTAGCGGGAGCCTACGAGCAGTACTTC.

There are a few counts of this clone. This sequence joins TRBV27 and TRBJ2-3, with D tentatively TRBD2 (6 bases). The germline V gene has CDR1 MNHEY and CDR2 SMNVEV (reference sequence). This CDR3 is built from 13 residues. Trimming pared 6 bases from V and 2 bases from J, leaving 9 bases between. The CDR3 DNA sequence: TGTGCCAGCAGGGGGACTCTCACAGATACGCAGTATTTT. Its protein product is CASRGTLTDTQYF.

The CDR3: CASSPPWGRNTEAFF. The CDR3 DNA is TGTGCCAGCTCACCACCGTGGGGGCGGAACACTGAAGCTTTCTTT. V is TRBV18 and J is TRBJ1-1, with D perhaps TRBD1 (6 bases). The CDR3 consists of 15 residues. Trimming pared 0 bases from V and 1 base from J, leaving 9 bases between. The germline CDR1 and CDR2 sequences are KGHSH and LQKENI.

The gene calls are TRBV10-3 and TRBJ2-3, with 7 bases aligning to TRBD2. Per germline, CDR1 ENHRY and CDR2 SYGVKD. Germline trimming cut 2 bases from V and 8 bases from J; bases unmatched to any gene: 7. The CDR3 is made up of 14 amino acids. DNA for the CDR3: TGTGCCATCAGTGAGCCCCGGGGGGTGGTTACGCAGTATTTT. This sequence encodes CAISEPRGVVTQYF.

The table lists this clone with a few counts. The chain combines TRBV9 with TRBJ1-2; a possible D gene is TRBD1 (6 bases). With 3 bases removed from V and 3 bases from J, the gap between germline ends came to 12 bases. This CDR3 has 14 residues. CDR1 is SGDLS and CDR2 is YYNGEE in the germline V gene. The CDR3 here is CASSGPGADYGYTF. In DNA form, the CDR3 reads TGTGCCAGCAGCGGCCCGGGGGCAGACTATGGCTACACCTTC.

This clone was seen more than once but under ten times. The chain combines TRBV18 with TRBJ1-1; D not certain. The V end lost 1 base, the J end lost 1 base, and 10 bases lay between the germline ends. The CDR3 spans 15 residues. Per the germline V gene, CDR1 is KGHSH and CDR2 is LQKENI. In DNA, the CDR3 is TGTGCCAGCTCACCACTCCCAACGACGAACACTGAAGCTTTCTTT. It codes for CASSPLPTTNTEAFF.

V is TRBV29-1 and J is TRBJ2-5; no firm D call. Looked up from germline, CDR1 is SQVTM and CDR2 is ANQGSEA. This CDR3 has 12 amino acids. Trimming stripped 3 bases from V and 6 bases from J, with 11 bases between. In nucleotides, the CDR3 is TGCAGCGTTGATCCTGGGGAACAGACCCAGTACTTC. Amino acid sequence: CSVDPGEQTQYF.

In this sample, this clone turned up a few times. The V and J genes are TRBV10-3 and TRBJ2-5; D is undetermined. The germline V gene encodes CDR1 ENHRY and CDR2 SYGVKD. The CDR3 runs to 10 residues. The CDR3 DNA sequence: TGTGCAAGAGGCCAAGAGACCCAGTACTTC. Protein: CARGQETQYF.

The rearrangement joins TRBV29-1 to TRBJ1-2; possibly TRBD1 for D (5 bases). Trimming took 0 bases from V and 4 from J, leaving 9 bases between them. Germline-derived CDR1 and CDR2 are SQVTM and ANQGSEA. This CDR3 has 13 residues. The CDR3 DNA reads TGCAGCGTTGAAGATGCGGGGGGCTATGGCTACACCTTC. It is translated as CSVEDAGGYGYTF.

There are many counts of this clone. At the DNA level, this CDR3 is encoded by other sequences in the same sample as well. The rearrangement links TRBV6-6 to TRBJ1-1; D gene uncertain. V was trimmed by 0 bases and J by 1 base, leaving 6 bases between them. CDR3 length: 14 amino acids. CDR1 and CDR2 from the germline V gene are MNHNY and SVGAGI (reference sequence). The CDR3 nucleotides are TGTGCCAGCAGTTACTCTGGAGGGAACACTGAAGCTTTCTTT. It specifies CASSYSGGNTEAFF.